The clone carrying this TCR beta chain was observed once. This sample was taken from a study of blood T cell repertoires in COVID-19. Study as a whole: COVID-19 samples, acute and convalescent, were from the United States, Italy and Spain.

Original processing methods: By means of reference gene primer amplification, nucleated cell counts were estimated. Profiling relied on immunoSEQ multiplex PCR, and the TCRdb table lists in-frame clones only, not all of them. V, J and clone size derive from that table, while D and trimming were established from the DNA sequence. Of just under 150,000 clones in the sample, about 87% were seen once. Trimming took off 7 bases at V and 1 base at J, with 13 bases between the two ends. Germline V CDR1 and CDR2: KGHSH, LQKENI. CDR3 length: 14 amino acids. What was sequenced was peripheral blood. The sequence was obtained from a man between 50 and 59 years old who had recovered from COVID-19. The V gene is TRBV18, the J gene TRBJ1-1; maybe TRBD1 (5 bases). The CDR3 spells CASLPRAGNTEAFF. The CDR3, as DNA: TGTGCCAGCTTACCCAGGGCAGGGAACACTGAAGCTTTCTTT.